What follows are 14 T cell receptor beta chains derived from one specimen sequenced in a study of blood T cell repertoires in COVID-19. Sequencing was performed with immunoSEQ multiplex PCR; in TCRdb, only in-frame clones are kept and a portion is missing. The table has approximately 200,000 clones, about 85% seen once. Sequences were obtained from peripheral blood. These receptors were collected from a woman between 55 and 75 years old who had recovered from COVID-19.

This chain uses TRBV7-2 with TRBJ2-1; TRBD2 matches 8 bases. The germline CDR1 and CDR2 sequences are SGHTA and FQGNSA. Trimming removed 1 base from V and 8 bases from J; junction bases left unmatched: 7. This CDR3 is built from 15 residues. The CDR3 sequence: CASSLGGAGGDEQFF. The CDR3 region has the DNA TGTGCCAGCAGCTTAGGCGGTGCCGGGGGGGATGAGCAGTTCTTC.

The CDR3 coding sequence is TGTGCCAGCAGCCCCTGGGACAGGAACACTGAAGCTTTCTTT. Protein: CASSPWDRNTEAFF. The rearrangement joins TRBV3-1 (or the pseudogene TRBV3-2) to TRBJ1-1, with TRBD1 matching over 7 bases. J gave up 1 base and V 4 bases, and 3 bases lay outside the gene matches. CDR1 and CDR2 from the germline V gene are LGHDT and YNNKEL (reference sequence). This CDR3 contains 14 residues.

This chain connects TRBV9 to TRBJ2-3, with TRBD1 matching over 7 bases. Germline lookup yields CDR1 SGDLS and CDR2 YYNGEE. This CDR3 region has 17 residues. After removal of 4 bases from V and 0 bases from J, the junction contained 11 bases not matched to a gene. CDR3 in amino acids: CASSTWDRTSSTDTQYF. In DNA form, the CDR3 reads TGTGCCAGCAGCACCTGGGACAGAACATCTAGCACAGATACGCAGTATTTT.

In this sample, this clone turned up a few times. V is TRBV3-1 (or the pseudogene TRBV3-2) and J is TRBJ2-7; a possible D gene is TRBD2 (6 bases). The V gene lost 1 base and the J gene lost 0 bases, with 10 bases spanning the gap. CDR1 is LGHDT, CDR2 YNNKEL, per germline (reference sequence). This CDR3 is built from 15 residues. The CDR3: CASSQGRTNSYEQYF. The CDR3 nucleotides read TGTGCCAGCAGCCAAGGAAGGACTAACTCCTACGAGCAGTACTTC.

The V and J genes are TRBV2 and TRBJ1-6; tentatively, D is TRBD1 (6 bases). The CDR3 has 15 amino acids. Deletions cut 4 bases from V and 1 base from J, with 8 bases between. Per the germline V gene, CDR1 is SNHLY and CDR2 is FYNNEI. The CDR3 region has the DNA TGTGCCAGCAGTGTAGGGGGTTCCTATAATTCACCCCTCCACTTT. This sequence encodes CASSVGGSYNSPLHF.

This clone was counted only a few times. The CDR3 DNA reads as TGTGCCAGCAGCCAAGTAGTAAGGACTAGCGGGGCTCAAGAGACCCAGTACTTC. Amino acids: CASSQVVRTSGAQETQYF. The rearrangement joins TRBV14 to TRBJ2-5, with 12 bases identical to TRBD2. V was pared by 1 base and J by 2 bases, with 8 bases of the junction left unmatched. CDR1 is SGHDN, CDR2 FVKESK, per germline. The CDR3 length is 18 residues.

Of note for this clone: Other DNA sequences in the sample encode the same CDR3. DNA for the CDR3: TGTGCCAGCTCACCACAGGGGTCTTATAATTCACCCCTCCACTTT. Its translation is CASSPQGSYNSPLHF. The chain links TRBV18 to TRBJ1-6, with D perhaps TRBD1 (5 bases). CDR3 size: 15 residues. V was trimmed by 1 base and J by 4 bases, leaving 8 bases between them. Germline CDR1 is KGHSH and CDR2 is LQKENI.

V gene TRBV5-6 combines with J gene TRBJ1-2; TRBD1 might be the D (6 bases). In germline, CDR1 is SGHDT, CDR2 YYEEEE. Trimming pared 4 bases from V and 3 bases from J, leaving 10 bases between. The CDR3 totals 13 residues. DNA for the CDR3: TGTGCCAGCAGCCGACAGGTTGACTATGGCTACACCTTC. This codes for CASSRQVDYGYTF. Full variable domain (outside the CDR3, taken from reference TRBV5-6 and TRBJ1-2): DAGVTQSPTHLIKTRGQQVTLRCSPKSGHDTVSWYQQALGQGPQFIFQYYEEEERQRGNFPDRFSGHQFPNYSSELNVNALLLGDSALYLCASSRQVDYGYTFGSGTRLTVV.

The CDR3 sequence: CASSASQGTEAFF. CDR3 DNA sequence: TGTGCCAGCAGTGCAAGCCAGGGGACTGAAGCTTTCTTT. The chain recombines TRBV2 with TRBJ1-1; weak D call: TRBD1 (6 bases). Germline loops: CDR1 SNHLY, CDR2 FYNNEI. Trimming left V 4 bases short and J 5 bases short, with 11 bases between. The CDR3 sequence is 13 residues long.

V is TRBV7-2 and J is TRBJ1-3; no clear D gene. The CDR3 runs 16 residues. V was cut by 2 bases and J by 0 bases, with 11 bases left in between. The germline V gene encodes CDR1 SGHTA and CDR2 FQGNSA. This CDR3 is CASSLPSGYSGNTIYF. CDR3 DNA sequence: TGTGCCAGCAGCTTACCTTCGGGTTACTCTGGAAACACCATATATTTT.

A few counts support this clone. This sequence joins TRBV7-8 and TRBJ1-1; maybe TRBD1 (5 bases). CDR1 is SGHVS and CDR2 is FQNEAQ in the germline V gene. V gave up 4 bases and J gave up 5 bases, with 17 bases separating them. The CDR3 consists of 15 residues. CDR3 sequence: CASSSPTGRRTEAFF. CDR3 DNA sequence: TGTGCCAGCAGCTCCCCCACAGGCCGGCGGACTGAAGCTTTCTTT.

V and J are TRBV5-1 and TRBJ1-3, with a tentative D call TRBD1 (5 bases). The V and J ends lost 0 bases and 2 bases respectively, with 6 bases between them. Germline CDR1 SGHRS, CDR2 YFSETQ. CDR3 length: 14 residues. For the CDR3, the DNA is TGCGCCAGCAGCTTGGAGGGGACTGGAAACACCATATATTTT. Translating gives CASSLEGTGNTIYF.

V and J are TRBV6-5 and TRBJ1-2; D may be TRBD1 (5 bases). Germline CDR1 is MNHEY and CDR2 is SVGAGI. The CDR3 length is 12 residues. Between the trimmed V and J ends, which lost 5 bases and 5 bases, there was a span of 9 bases. Written as DNA, the CDR3 is TGTGCCAGCAGTCCAGGGAGGTATGGCTACACCTTC. Protein sequence: CASSPGRYGYTF.

The count of this clone is one. V is TRBV3-1 (or the pseudogene TRBV3-2) and J is TRBJ1-6; the D is unclear. The V gene's germline CDR1 is LGHDT and CDR2 YNNKEL (reference sequence). CDR3 length: 13 amino acids. Trimming shortened V by 8 bases and J by 7 bases, and 12 bases separated the two germline ends. CDR3 sequence (DNA): TGTGCCAGCCGCGGGCTCGGGAATTCACCCCTCCACTTT. Encoded protein: CASRGLGNSPLHF.